This entry lists 5 T cell receptor beta chains sequenced from one sample in a study of shared clonotypes between healthy human individuals. TCRdb keeps only in-frame clones here, not all; method: immunoSEQ multiplex PCR. Among about 1.1 million clones, around three quarters were seen once, and the ten largest hold 0.89%. Sequencing was carried out using memory CD4+ T cells from PBMCs. Subset reported: CD45RA-negative fraction. These receptors came from a man between 18 and 35 years old in good health. Some clones in this sample may be carry-over from other donors' samples.

The chain couples TRBV12-5 to TRBJ1-1; perhaps TRBD1 as D (5 bases). The V gene's germline CDR1 is LGHNT and CDR2 FRNRAP. The CDR3 extends over 13 amino acids. Trimming pared 7 bases from V and 6 bases from J, leaving 15 bases between. This CDR3 reads CASAFVGGAEAFF. The CDR3, as DNA: TGTGCTAGTGCCTTTGTGGGGGGGGCTGAAGCTTTCTTT.

The chain uses TRBV5-6 and TRBJ2-7; 8 bases map to TRBD2. Germline-derived CDR1 and CDR2 are SGHDT and YYEEEE. With 1 base clipped from V and 2 bases from J, the junction kept 5 bases outside the gene matches. The CDR3 is 15 amino acids. The CDR3 region has the DNA TGTGCCAGCAGCTTGCGTGGACTAGCCACCTACGAGCAGTACTTC. This encodes CASSLRGLATYEQYF. The whole variable domain, remainder taken from reference TRBV5-6 and TRBJ2-7, is DAGVTQSPTHLIKTRGQQVTLRCSPKSGHDTVSWYQQALGQGPQFIFQYYEEEERQRGNFPDRFSGHQFPNYSSELNVNALLLGDSALYLCASSLRGLATYEQYFGPGTRLTVT.

The chain carries TRBV5-1 and TRBJ2-7; D is possibly TRBD2 (7 bases). Germline V CDR1 and CDR2: SGHRS, YFSETQ. V dropped 0 bases and J dropped 7 bases, with 20 bases sitting between them. The CDR3 is 16 amino acids. The CDR3 region has the DNA TGCGCCAGCAGCTTGGAGGGGGGGCCCGTGGGAACAGAGCAGTACTTC. This codes for CASSLEGGPVGTEQYF.

The rearrangement uses TRBV21-1 and TRBJ1-2; TRBD1 reflects the table's D call only, with no check against the DNA. TRBV21-1 is marked as a pseudogene. The CDR3 has 19 residues. CDR3 protein: CASSKGPRGQDASNYGYTF. The CDR3 nucleotides are TGTGCCAGCAGCAAGGGTCCACGGGGACAGGACGCATCTAACTATGGCTACACCTTC.

The chain is built from TRBV6-5 and TRBJ1-1; D not resolved. Trimming cost V 5 bases and J 0 bases, with 7 bases left between them. The CDR3 consists of 13 residues. Germline V gene lookup returns CDR1 MNHEY and CDR2 SVGAGI. The CDR3 sequence: CASSEWLNTEAFF. In nucleotides, the CDR3 is TGTGCCAGCAGTGAATGGCTGAACACTGAAGCTTTCTTT.